These 20 T cell receptor beta chains originate from one sample sequenced in a study of T cells after yellow fever vaccination (dated by TCRdb to about 2019). Library preparation was by 5' RACE. Sequencing used an Illumina NovaSeq 6000. TCRdb took the public reads, trimmed them with fastp at Q25, ran MiXCR for clone calling and kept in-frame beta chains. Rows with a matching CDR3 protein are joined into one entry that keeps the most common DNA and genes. The sample has 95,000 to 100,000 distinct CDR3 sequences on record, 4.5% to 6% of them singletons. The ten largest clonotypes hold about 38% of the sample. The treatment or condition tag for this specimen amounts to: live attenuated yellow fever vaccine strain. The sample here was CD8+ T cells sorted from PBMCs, taken 10 days after the yellow fever booster vaccination. The origin of the receptors is a man between 18 and 29 years old who received the YFV17D yellow fever vaccine.

V is TRBV28 and J is TRBJ2-5; a possible D gene is TRBD2 (5 bases). The CDR3 consists of 17 residues. The germline V gene encodes CDR1 MDHEN and CDR2 SYDVKM. V was cut by 5 bases and J by 3 bases, with 22 bases left in between. CDR3 nucleotides: TGTGCCAGCAGTCCCCTTAAAGAGGGATCACTCAAAGAGACCCAGTACTTC. It specifies CASSPLKEGSLKETQYF.

The gene calls are TRBV6-2 or TRBV6-3 and TRBJ2-7; the match to TRBD1 covers 9 bases. There are 15 residues in the CDR3. Germline V gives CDR1 MNHEY, CDR2 SVGEGT. V shed 8 bases, J shed 4 bases, and the junction held 12 bases outside the gene matches. The DNA of the CDR3 is TGTGCCAGCGCCCTCCTAGGACAGGGGACGTACGAGCAGTACTTC. It yields the protein CASALLGQGTYEQYF.

This clonotype was observed many times. The DNA for the CDR3 is TGTGCCAGCAGCCAGGTAGTAAGGGATACGCAGTATTTT. It codes for CASSQVVRDTQYF. The chain is built from TRBV6-6 and TRBJ2-3; D gene uncertain. Germline CDR1 and CDR2: MNHNY and SVGAGI (reference sequence). Trimming shortened V by 6 bases and J by 6 bases, and 13 bases separated the two germline ends. The CDR3 loop spans 13 amino acids.

This clonotype appeared a few times. CDR3 in DNA: TGTGCCAGCAGCCCCCCGGGGACAGGGTTCAATGAGCAGTTCTTC. Amino acids: CASSPPGTGFNEQFF. The rearrangement links TRBV11-3 to TRBJ2-1, with 9 bases lining up with TRBD1. Germline V gene lookup returns CDR1 SGHNT and CDR2 YENEEA. V lost 5 bases to trimming and J lost 6 bases; unmatched junction nucleotides: 8. The CDR3 sequence is 15 residues long.

This clonotype was found a few times. The rearrangement links TRBV7-8 to TRBJ2-7, with unresolved D. With 3 bases removed from V and 0 bases from J, the gap between germline ends came to 12 bases. This CDR3 contains 15 residues. The germline V gene encodes CDR1 SGHVS and CDR2 FQNEAQ. This CDR3 reads CASSLRSRSSYEQYF. The CDR3 bases are TGTGCCAGCAGCTTGCGTTCACGGAGCTCCTACGAGCAGTACTTC.

The chain combines TRBV11-2 with TRBJ1-6; D perhaps matches TRBD1 (5 bases). Germline CDR1 SGHAT, CDR2 FQNNGV. The CDR3 has 16 amino acids. Trimming cost V 6 bases and J 0 bases, with 12 bases left between them. CDR3 DNA: TGTGCCAGCAGGGAGGACACCGTCTCCTATAATTCACCCCTCCACTTT. This sequence encodes CASREDTVSYNSPLHF.

This clonotype was counted between two and nine times. J is TRBJ1-5 and V is TRBV4-3, with D maybe TRBD1 (6 bases). The CDR3 runs to 16 residues. Trimming removed 0 bases from V and 7 bases from J, with 16 bases in between. Germline V gene sequence: CDR1 LGHNA, CDR2 YSLEER. CDR3 sequence: CASSQDRGGRGQPQHF. The CDR3 DNA is TGCGCCAGCAGCCAAGATAGGGGGGGGCGCGGGCAGCCCCAGCATTTT.

The table lists this clonotype with a few counts. This sequence joins TRBV13 and TRBJ1-1, with TRBD1 identical over 11 bases. The CDR3 has 18 residues. After removal of 5 bases from V and 3 bases from J, the junction contained 14 bases not matched to a gene. CDR1 is PRHDT and CDR2 is FYEKMQ in the germline V gene (reference sequence). The CDR3: CASSAAWTGGERDTEAFF. CDR3 DNA sequence: TGTGCCAGCAGCGCAGCCTGGACAGGGGGCGAGAGAGACACTGAAGCTTTCTTT.

This rearrangement joins TRBV5-1 to TRBJ2-2; 7 bases map to TRBD2. The CDR3 contains 14 residues. V trimming: 1 base; J trimming: 3 bases; junction bases outside the gene matches: 0. Germline loops: CDR1 SGHRS, CDR2 YFSETQ. The CDR3 DNA reads TGCGCCAGCAGCTTGAGCGGGGACACCGGGGAGCTGTTTTTT. Translating it yields CASSLSGDTGELFF.

On this clonotype: This may arise from a read error, as a much more abundant clone is one base away. The gene calls are TRBV5-6 and TRBJ2-5; possible D gene TRBD2, 6 bases. Per the germline V gene, CDR1 is SGHDT and CDR2 is YYEEEE. The CDR3 has 14 amino acids. The DNA of the CDR3 is TGTACCAGCAGCTTGGCCCGAGGGAGGGAGACCCAGTACTTC. The encoded protein is CTSSLARGRETQYF.

The J gene is TRBJ1-5, the V gene TRBV25-1, with 10 positions matching TRBD1. J gave up 4 bases and V 5 bases, and 8 bases lay outside the gene matches. This CDR3 contains 16 residues. Germline-derived CDR1 and CDR2 are MGHDK and SYGVNS. The CDR3 region has the DNA TGTGCCAGCAGTAGACAGGGGGCTGTCTGGAATCAGCCCCAGCATTTT. Translated: CASSRQGAVWNQPQHF.

The chain links TRBV4-3 to TRBJ2-7; weak D call: TRBD1 (5 bases). CDR3 size: 15 residues. Looked up from germline, CDR1 is LGHNA and CDR2 is YSLEER. V lost 0 bases to trimming and J lost 7 bases, with 16 bases between them. The CDR3 loop is CASSQDWTPGLEQYF. The CDR3 DNA sequence: TGCGCCAGCAGCCAAGATTGGACCCCAGGGTTGGAGCAGTACTTC.

This clonotype occurred many times. The chain carries TRBV5-5 and TRBJ2-2; 12 bases align to TRBD2. V lost 2 bases to trimming and J lost 6 bases; unmatched junction nucleotides: 5. This CDR3 is 16 amino acids long. Germline CDR1 reads SGHKS; CDR2 reads YYEKEE (reference sequence). DNA of the CDR3: TGTGCCAGCAGCTTCTTACCTAGCGGGGGGGCCGGGGAGCTGTTTTTT. It translates to CASSFLPSGGAGELFF.

In this sample, this clonotype turned up many times. The gene calls are TRBV5-1 and TRBJ2-1; perhaps TRBD2 as D (6 bases). With 7 bases removed from V and 7 bases from J, the gap between germline ends came to 21 bases. The CDR3 length is 15 residues. CDR1 is SGHRS and CDR2 is YFSETQ in the germline V gene. CDR3 nucleotides: TGCGCCAGCCTATCGGGGGAGTTCAGCGATAATGAGCAGTTCTTC. Protein sequence: CASLSGEFSDNEQFF.

This clonotype turned up a few times. The genes are TRBV7-2 and TRBJ2-7; TRBD2 matches 8 bases. The CDR3 is made up of 12 amino acids. From germline, CDR1 is SGHTA and CDR2 FQGNSA. V was pared by 5 bases and J by 11 bases, with 8 bases of the junction left unmatched. CDR3 in amino acids: CASSQTSGVEYF. The CDR3 nucleotides read TGTGCCAGCAGCCAAACTAGCGGCGTGGAGTACTTC.

This clonotype appeared many times. The chain joins TRBV6-5 to TRBJ2-2, with D perhaps TRBD1 (6 bases). The CDR3 loop spans 13 amino acids. The V end lost 2 bases, the J end lost 6 bases, and 7 bases lay between the germline ends. Per the germline V gene, CDR1 is MNHEY and CDR2 is SVGAGI. The CDR3 is CASSYKGAGELFF. The CDR3, as DNA: TGTGCCAGCAGTTACAAGGGGGCCGGGGAGCTGTTTTTT.

CDR3: CAWSVLRELFF. The CDR3 DNA follows: TGTGCCTGGAGTGTACTACGGGAGCTGTTTTTT. The genes are TRBV30 and TRBJ2-2, with D unclear. CDR1 GTSNPN and CDR2 SVGIG come from the germline V gene (reference sequence). V gave up 0 bases and J gave up 9 bases, with 5 bases separating them. This CDR3 has 11 amino acids.

This clonotype was seen a few times. This chain uses TRBV4-1 with TRBJ2-5, with D tentatively TRBD2 (5 bases). Per germline, CDR1 MGHRA and CDR2 YSYEKL. This CDR3 has 15 amino acids. V dropped 4 bases and J dropped 1 base, with 13 bases sitting between them. The CDR3 DNA sequence: TGCGCCAGCAGCCCCGTGGGGAGAAGCCAAGAGACCCAGTACTTC. Translated: CASSPVGRSQETQYF.

There are a few counts of this clonotype. This chain uses TRBV4-1 with TRBJ2-5; D uncertain. There are 14 residues in the CDR3. V dropped 1 base and J dropped 2 bases, with 8 bases sitting between them. The V gene's germline CDR1 is MGHRA and CDR2 YSYEKL. CDR3 protein: CASSQVGLQETQYF. In nucleotides, the CDR3 is TGCGCCAGCAGCCAAGTCGGTCTGCAAGAGACCCAGTACTTC.

A few counts support this clonotype. The rearrangement joins TRBV20-1 to TRBJ1-5, with D perhaps matching TRBD1 (5 bases). Looked up from germline, CDR1 is DFQATT and CDR2 is SNEGSKA (reference sequence). V was shortened by 1 base and J by 3 bases, with 10 bases between the two germline ends. This CDR3 has 14 residues. The CDR3 region is CSARAGEDNQPQHF. CDR3 sequence (DNA): TGCAGTGCTAGAGCGGGGGAGGACAATCAGCCCCAGCATTTT.